Listed below are T cell receptor beta chains from one sample, sequenced in a study of T cell clonotyping in hematopoietic cell transplantation. Here immunoSEQ multiplex PCR was the method, and the copy in TCRdb shows in-frame clones only, minus some. The data contain 49,000 or so clones, approximately 82% of them seen just once; the ten biggest clones take up approximately 4.9%. The specimen was peripheral blood mononuclear cells, collected before stem cell transplant. Receptors originate from a man between 60 and 70 years old with myelodysplastic syndrome. Some clones in this sample may be carry-over from other donors' samples. Each CDR3 is given with its conserved first and last residue.

CDR3: CASSLGTGVSYEQYF
V: TRBV7-6
J: TRBJ2-7

CDR3: CASSLIGRGPGELFF
V: TRBV27
J: TRBJ2-2

CDR3: CASSYDRSDLYGYTF
V: TRBV6-5
J: TRBJ1-2

CDR3: CASSVGTGGFSSGANVLTF
V: TRBV5-1
J: TRBJ2-6

CDR3: CASSLAARETQYF
V: TRBV7-7
J: TRBJ2-5

CDR3: CASSFMATLKETQYF
V: TRBV5-1
J: TRBJ2-5

CDR3: CATSDRALNTEAFF
V: TRBV7-3
J: TRBJ1-1

CDR3: CASSLYASSYEQYF
V: TRBV7-8
J: TRBJ2-7

CDR3: CASSLATGTYSYEQYF
V: TRBV7-2
J: TRBJ2-7

CDR3: CASSYSWRPSSYEQYF
V: TRBV6-5
J: TRBJ2-7

CDR3: CASSQRGRTNTGELFF
V: TRBV11-1
J: TRBJ2-2

CDR3: CASSLDSGTEQFF
V: TRBV5-1
J: TRBJ2-1

CDR3: CAISESKDSGANVLTF
V: TRBV10-3
J: TRBJ2-6

CDR3: CARDPGQYFYEQYF
V: TRBV6-1
J: TRBJ2-7

CDR3: CASSFKPEMAFF
V: TRBV28
J: TRBJ1-1

CDR3: CASSGLGTKQLYTF
V: TRBV9
J: TRBJ1-2

CDR3: CASSFFQGGETQYF
V: TRBV7-9
J: TRBJ2-5

CDR3: CASTLDGTGGKTQYF
V: TRBV5-8
J: TRBJ2-5

CDR3: CASRPLPMGTGYTF
V: TRBV7-2
J: TRBJ1-2

CDR3: CASSEKIDTEAFF
V: TRBV6-1
J: TRBJ1-1

CDR3: CASSSDREGDTQYF
V: TRBV28
J: TRBJ2-3

CDR3: CASSLEAGANVLTF
V: TRBV7-6
J: TRBJ2-6

CDR3: CASSSGTVYTEAFF
V: TRBV5-4
J: TRBJ1-1

CDR3: CASSFPVWTGVPGELFF
V: TRBV5-6
J: TRBJ2-2

CDR3: CASSLSQPRGYEQYF
V: TRBV27
J: TRBJ2-7

CDR3: CASSQQGSNYGYTF
V: TRBV4-3
J: TRBJ1-2

CDR3: CASSFPIAGAGTQYF
V: TRBV7-2
J: TRBJ2-5

CDR3: CASSLESRTDTQYF
V: TRBV5-5
J: TRBJ2-3

CDR3: CASSLLNTGELFF
V: TRBV27
J: TRBJ2-2

CDR3: CASSARQVSDTQYF
V: TRBV5-1
J: TRBJ2-3

CDR3: CASSWSGGTEQYF
V: TRBV6-5
J: TRBJ2-7

CDR3: CAWSTGRGISYNEQFF
V: TRBV30
J: TRBJ2-1

CDR3: CAWRDRVNTDTQYF
V: TRBV30
J: TRBJ2-3

CDR3: CASSLGQQGATEAFF
V: TRBV7-6
J: TRBJ1-1

CDR3: CASSVEAGAGNTIYF
V: TRBV9
J: TRBJ1-3

CDR3: CASSQETRRGEQFF
V: TRBV4-3
J: TRBJ2-1

CDR3: CASSLRGQATGELFF
V: TRBV11-2
J: TRBJ2-2

CDR3: CASSLSPSPTIYF
V: TRBV11-2
J: TRBJ1-3

CDR3: CASSPRLSNQPQHF
V: TRBV28
J: TRBJ1-5

CDR3: CASSYEGGGGGAFF
V: TRBV6-5
J: TRBJ1-1

CDR3: CASSSERQGYEQYF
V: TRBV6-5
J: TRBJ2-7

CDR3: CASSFSKNEQYF
V: TRBV7-9
J: TRBJ2-7

CDR3: CASSETDSYEQYF
V: TRBV5-1
J: TRBJ2-7

CDR3: CASRPDRGHTGELFF
V: TRBV6-5
J: TRBJ2-2

CDR3: CASSLIQDYGYTF
V: TRBV5-5
J: TRBJ1-2

CDR3: CAADPNTEAFF
V: TRBV30
J: TRBJ1-1

CDR3: CASSLEHTRSYEQYF
V: TRBV5-6
J: TRBJ2-7

CDR3: CASSQDPLKNYGYTF
V: TRBV4-2
J: TRBJ1-2

CDR3: CASINNGLNRNYGYTF
V: TRBV5-6
J: TRBJ1-2

CDR3: CASSYPAGSNYGYTF
V: TRBV19
J: TRBJ1-2

CDR3: CASAMGNDQPQHF
V: TRBV7-9
J: TRBJ1-5

CDR3: CASSYFLNTGELFF
V: TRBV6-6
J: TRBJ2-2

CDR3: CASSLIGDSPLHF
V: TRBV7-2
J: TRBJ1-6

CDR3: CASSFGTGESPLHF
V: TRBV7-9
J: TRBJ1-6

CDR3: CASSLGVNYEQYF
V: TRBV7-2
J: TRBJ2-7

CDR3: CASGLVGSEETQYF
V: TRBV12-5
J: TRBJ2-5

CDR3: CASSFKGSMNTEAFF
V: TRBV7-2
J: TRBJ1-1

CDR3: CASSLTRLAGWGSTGELFF
V: TRBV5-6
J: TRBJ2-2

CDR3: CASTGLVSYNEQFF
V: TRBV7-8
J: TRBJ2-1

CDR3: CAWKTPGGASYNSPLHF
V: TRBV30
J: TRBJ1-6